The T cell receptor beta chain described here comes from a study of CD8 T cells in Susac syndrome. The germline gives CDR1 GTSNPN, CDR2 SVGIG (reference sequence). CDR3 length: 15 amino acids. V lost 4 bases to trimming and J lost 3 bases; unmatched junction nucleotides: 7. Sequencing of TCR beta was undertaken in CD8+ and CD4+ T cells derived from blood. With random hexamers, about 0.5 to 1 ug RNA was reverse transcribed. Amplification of TCR beta CDR3 spanned 54 Vbeta and 13 Jbeta via immunoSEQ multiplex PCR. TCRdb analysed the immunoSEQ multiplex PCR reads with MiXCR anew, one entry per CDR3 protein. Of 150,000 to 200,000 distinct CDR3 sequences listed, over 85% were seen once; the top ten hold 0.1%.

The source is a human donor in good health. The material sequenced was CD4+ T cells from PBMCs. The J gene is TRBJ2-7, the V gene TRBV30; TRBD2 matches 12 bases. The CDR3 spells CAWNPKTSGSYEQYF. CDR3 sequence (DNA): TGTGCCTGGAACCCCAAGACTAGCGGGAGCTACGAGCAGTACTTC.